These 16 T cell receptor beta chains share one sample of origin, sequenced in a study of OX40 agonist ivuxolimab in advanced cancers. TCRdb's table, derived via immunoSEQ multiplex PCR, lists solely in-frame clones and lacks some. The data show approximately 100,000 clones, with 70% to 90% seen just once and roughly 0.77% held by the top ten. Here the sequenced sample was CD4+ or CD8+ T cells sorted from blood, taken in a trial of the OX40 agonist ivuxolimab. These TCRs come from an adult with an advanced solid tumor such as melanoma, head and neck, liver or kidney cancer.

CDR3 loop: CASSSDMNTEAFF. The CDR3 DNA is TGCGCCAGCAGCTCCGATATGAACACTGAAGCTTTCTTT. The genes are TRBV5-1 and TRBJ1-1; D gene ambiguous. Trimming shortened V by 3 bases and J by 0 bases, and 6 bases separated the two germline ends. Germline V gene data show CDR1 as SGHRS and CDR2 as YFSETQ. This CDR3 is 13 amino acids long.

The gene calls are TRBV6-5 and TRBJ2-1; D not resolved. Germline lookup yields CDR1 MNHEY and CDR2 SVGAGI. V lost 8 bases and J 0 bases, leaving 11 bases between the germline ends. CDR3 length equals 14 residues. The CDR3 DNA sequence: TGTGCCAGCCGGCCCGGCTTCTCCTACAATGAGCAGTTCTTC. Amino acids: CASRPGFSYNEQFF.

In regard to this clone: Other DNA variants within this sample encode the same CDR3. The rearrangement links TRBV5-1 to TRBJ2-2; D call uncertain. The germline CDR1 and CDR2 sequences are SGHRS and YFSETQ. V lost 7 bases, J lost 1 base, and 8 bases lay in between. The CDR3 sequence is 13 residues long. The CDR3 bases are TGCGCCAGCGAGGAAGAGAACACCGGGGAGCTGTTTTTT. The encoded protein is CASEEENTGELFF. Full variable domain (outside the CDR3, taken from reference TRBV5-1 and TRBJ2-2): KAGVTQTPRYLIKTRGQQVTLSCSPISGHRSVSWYQQTPGQGLQFLFEYFSETQRNKGNFPGRFSGRQFSNSRSEMNVSTLELGDSALYLCASEEENTGELFFGEGSRLTVL.

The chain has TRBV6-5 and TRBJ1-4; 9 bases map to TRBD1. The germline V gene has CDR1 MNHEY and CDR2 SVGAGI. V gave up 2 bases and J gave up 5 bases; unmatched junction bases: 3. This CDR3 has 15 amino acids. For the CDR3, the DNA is TGTGCCAGCAGTTACGGGACAGGGATAAATGAAAAACTGTTTTTT. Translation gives CASSYGTGINEKLFF.

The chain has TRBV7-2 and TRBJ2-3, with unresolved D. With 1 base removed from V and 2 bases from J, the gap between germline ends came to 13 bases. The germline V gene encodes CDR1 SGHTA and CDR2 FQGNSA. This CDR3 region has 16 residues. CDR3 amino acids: CASSLVVMAATDTQYF. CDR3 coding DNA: TGTGCCAGCAGCTTAGTCGTGATGGCAGCCACAGATACGCAGTATTTT.

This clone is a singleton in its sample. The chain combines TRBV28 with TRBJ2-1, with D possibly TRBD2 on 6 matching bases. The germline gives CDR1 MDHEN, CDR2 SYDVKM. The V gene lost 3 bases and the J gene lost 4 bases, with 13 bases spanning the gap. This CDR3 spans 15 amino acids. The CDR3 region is CASSLGLFSYNEQFF. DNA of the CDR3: TGTGCCAGCAGTTTGGGACTCTTCTCGTACAATGAGCAGTTCTTC.

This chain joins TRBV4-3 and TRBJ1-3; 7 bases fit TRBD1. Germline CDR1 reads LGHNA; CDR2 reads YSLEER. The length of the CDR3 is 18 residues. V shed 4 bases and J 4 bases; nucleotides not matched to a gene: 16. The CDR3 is CASSPVLLDRAGGNTIYF. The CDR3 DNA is TGCGCCAGCAGCCCAGTACTCCTCGACAGGGCTGGGGGAAACACCATATATTTT.

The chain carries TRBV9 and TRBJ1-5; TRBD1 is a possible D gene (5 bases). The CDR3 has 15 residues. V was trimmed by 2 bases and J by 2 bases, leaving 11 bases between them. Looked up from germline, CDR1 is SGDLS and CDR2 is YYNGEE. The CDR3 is CASSVGTLGNQPQHF. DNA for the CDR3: TGTGCCAGCAGCGTCGGGACTCTAGGCAATCAGCCCCAGCATTTT.

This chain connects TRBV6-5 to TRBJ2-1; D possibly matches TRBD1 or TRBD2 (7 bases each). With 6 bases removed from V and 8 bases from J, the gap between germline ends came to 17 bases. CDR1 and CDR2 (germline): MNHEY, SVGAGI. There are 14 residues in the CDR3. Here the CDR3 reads CASSRQGGLDEQFF. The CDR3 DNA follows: TGTGCCAGCAGCAGACAGGGAGGGTTGGATGAGCAGTTCTTC.

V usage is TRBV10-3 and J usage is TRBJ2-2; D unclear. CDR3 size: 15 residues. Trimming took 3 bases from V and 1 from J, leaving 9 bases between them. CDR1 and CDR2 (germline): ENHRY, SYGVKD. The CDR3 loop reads CAISEGSLNTGELFF. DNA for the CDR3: TGTGCCATCAGTGAAGGCAGTTTGAACACCGGGGAGCTGTTTTTT.

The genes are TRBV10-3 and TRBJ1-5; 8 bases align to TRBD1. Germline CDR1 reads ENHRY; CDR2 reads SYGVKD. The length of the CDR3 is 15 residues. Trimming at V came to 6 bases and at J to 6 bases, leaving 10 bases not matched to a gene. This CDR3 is CAISQTGERGQPQHF. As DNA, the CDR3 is TGTGCCATCAGCCAGACAGGGGAACGTGGTCAGCCCCAGCATTTT.

In nucleotides, the CDR3 is TGTGCCAGCAGCGTAGGGGGACAGGGGTTTTCCAATGAGCAGTTCTTC. Residues: CASSVGGQGFSNEQFF. The V call is TRBV9, the J call TRBJ2-1, with TRBD1 matching over 10 bases. CDR1 and CDR2 from the germline V gene are SGDLS and YYNGEE. V trimming: 0 bases; J trimming: 6 bases; junction bases outside the gene matches: 6. CDR3 size: 16 residues.

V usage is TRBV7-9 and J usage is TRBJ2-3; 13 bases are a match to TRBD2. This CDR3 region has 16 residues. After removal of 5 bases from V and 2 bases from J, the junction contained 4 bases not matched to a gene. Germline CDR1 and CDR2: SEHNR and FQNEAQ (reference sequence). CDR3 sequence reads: CASSPGLAGATDTQYF. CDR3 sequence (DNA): TGTGCCAGCAGCCCCGGACTAGCGGGGGCCACAGATACGCAGTATTTT.

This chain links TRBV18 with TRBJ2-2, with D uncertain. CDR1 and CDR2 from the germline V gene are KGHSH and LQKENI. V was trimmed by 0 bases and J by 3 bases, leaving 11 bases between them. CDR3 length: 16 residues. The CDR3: CASSPPGVTDTGELFF. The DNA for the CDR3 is TGTGCCAGCTCACCACCGGGCGTGACGGACACCGGGGAGCTGTTTTTT.

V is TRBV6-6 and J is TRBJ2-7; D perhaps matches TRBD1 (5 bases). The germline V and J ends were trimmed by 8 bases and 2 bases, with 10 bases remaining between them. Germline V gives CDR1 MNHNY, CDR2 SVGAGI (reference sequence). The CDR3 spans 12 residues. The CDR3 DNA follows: TGTGCCAGCGGGGCAGGGCCCTACGAGCAGTACTTC. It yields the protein CASGAGPYEQYF.

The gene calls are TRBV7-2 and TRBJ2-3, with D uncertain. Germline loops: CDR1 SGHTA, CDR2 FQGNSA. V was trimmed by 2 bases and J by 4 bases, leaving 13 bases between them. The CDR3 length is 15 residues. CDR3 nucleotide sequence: TGTGCCAGCAGCTTACAATCGGGTGAGGCAGATACGCAGTATTTT. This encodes CASSLQSGEADTQYF.